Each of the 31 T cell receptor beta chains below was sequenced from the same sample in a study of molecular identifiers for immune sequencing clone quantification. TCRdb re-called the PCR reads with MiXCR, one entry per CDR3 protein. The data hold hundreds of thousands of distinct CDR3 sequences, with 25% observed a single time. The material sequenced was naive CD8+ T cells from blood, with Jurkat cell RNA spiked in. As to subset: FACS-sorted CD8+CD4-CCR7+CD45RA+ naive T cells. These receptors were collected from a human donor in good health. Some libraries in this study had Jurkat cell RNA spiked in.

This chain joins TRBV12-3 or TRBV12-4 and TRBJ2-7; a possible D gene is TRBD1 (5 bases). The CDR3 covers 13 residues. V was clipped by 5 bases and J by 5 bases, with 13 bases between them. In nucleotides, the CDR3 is TGTGCCAGCAGTGGGGCAGGCTACGACGAGCAGTACTTC. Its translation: CASSGAGYDEQYF.

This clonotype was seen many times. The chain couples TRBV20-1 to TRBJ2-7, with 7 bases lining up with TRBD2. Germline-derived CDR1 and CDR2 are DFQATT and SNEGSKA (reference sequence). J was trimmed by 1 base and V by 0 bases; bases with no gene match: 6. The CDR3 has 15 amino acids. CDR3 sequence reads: CSARDGLAGSYEQYF. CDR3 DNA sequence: TGCAGTGCTAGAGATGGGTTAGCGGGTTCCTACGAGCAGTACTTC.

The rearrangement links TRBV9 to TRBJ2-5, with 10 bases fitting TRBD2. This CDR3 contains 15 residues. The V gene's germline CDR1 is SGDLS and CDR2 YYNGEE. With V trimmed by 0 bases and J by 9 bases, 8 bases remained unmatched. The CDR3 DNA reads TGTGCCAGCAGCGTAGTTATCCTAGCGGGAGAAGCCCAGTACTTC. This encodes CASSVVILAGEAQYF.

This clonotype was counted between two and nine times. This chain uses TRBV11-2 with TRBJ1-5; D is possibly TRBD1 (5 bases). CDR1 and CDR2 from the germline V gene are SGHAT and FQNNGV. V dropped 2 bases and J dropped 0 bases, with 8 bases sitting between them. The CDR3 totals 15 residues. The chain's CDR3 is CASSLQGDSNQPQHF. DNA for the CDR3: TGTGCCAGCAGCTTACAAGGGGATAGCAATCAGCCCCAGCATTTT.

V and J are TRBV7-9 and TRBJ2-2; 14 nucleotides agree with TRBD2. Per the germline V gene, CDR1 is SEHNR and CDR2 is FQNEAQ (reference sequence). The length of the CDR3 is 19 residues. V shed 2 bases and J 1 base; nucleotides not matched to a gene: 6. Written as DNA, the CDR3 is TGTGCCAGCAGCTTATTCGGACTAGCGGGAGGTCTGAACACCGGGGAGCTGTTTTTT. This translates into CASSLFGLAGGLNTGELFF.

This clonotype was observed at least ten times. The CDR3 sequence: CASRSSVSGNTIYF. DNA of the CDR3: TGCGCCAGCAGAAGCTCGGTTTCGGGAAACACCATATATTTT. The chain recombines TRBV4-3 with TRBJ1-3; D remains ambiguous. Trimming shortened V by 6 bases and J by 4 bases, and 13 bases separated the two germline ends. Germline V gives CDR1 LGHNA, CDR2 YSLEER. CDR3 size: 14 residues.

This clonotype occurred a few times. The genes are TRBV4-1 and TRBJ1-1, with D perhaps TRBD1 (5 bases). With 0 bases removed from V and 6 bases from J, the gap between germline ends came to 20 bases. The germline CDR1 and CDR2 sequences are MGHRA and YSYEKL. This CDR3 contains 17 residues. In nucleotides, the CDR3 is TGCGCCAGCAGCCAAGAGACCGACTGGCAGGGCAATTCTGAAGCTTTCTTT. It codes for CASSQETDWQGNSEAFF.

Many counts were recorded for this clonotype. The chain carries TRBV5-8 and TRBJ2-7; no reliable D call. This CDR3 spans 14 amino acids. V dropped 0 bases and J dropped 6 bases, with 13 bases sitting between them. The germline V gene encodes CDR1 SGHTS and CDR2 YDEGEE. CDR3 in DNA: TGTGCCAGCAGCTTGGGCCAGGCCCCCGGCGAGCAGTACTTC. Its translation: CASSLGQAPGEQYF.

CDR3 DNA sequence: TGTGCCAGCACTGAGGCGAGTACCTACGAGCAGTACTTC. This translates into CASTEASTYEQYF. V and J are TRBV6-2 or TRBV6-3 and TRBJ2-7; no clear D gene. This CDR3 spans 13 amino acids. CDR1 is MNHEY, CDR2 SVGEGT, per germline. The V and J ends lost 7 bases and 2 bases respectively, with 12 bases between them.

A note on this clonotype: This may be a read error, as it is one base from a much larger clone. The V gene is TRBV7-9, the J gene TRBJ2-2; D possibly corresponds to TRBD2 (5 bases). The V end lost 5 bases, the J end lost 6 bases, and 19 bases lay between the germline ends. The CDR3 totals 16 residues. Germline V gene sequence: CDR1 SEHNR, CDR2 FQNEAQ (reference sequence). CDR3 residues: CASSPPLSSSPGELFF. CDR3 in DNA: TGTGCCAGCAGCCCACCGCTTTCTAGCAGCCCCGGGGAGCTGTTTTTT. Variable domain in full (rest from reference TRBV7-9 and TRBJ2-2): DTGVSQNPRHKITKRGQNVTFRCDPISEHNRLYWYRQTLGQGPEFLTYFQNEAQLEKSRLLSDRFSAERPKGSFSTLEIQRTEQGDSAMYLCASSPPLSSSPGELFFGEGSRLTVL.

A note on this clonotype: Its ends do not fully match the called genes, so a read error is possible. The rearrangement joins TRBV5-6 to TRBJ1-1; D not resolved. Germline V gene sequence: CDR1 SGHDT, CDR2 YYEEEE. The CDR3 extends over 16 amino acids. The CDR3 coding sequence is TGTGTCAGCAGCTTGAATTCGGGGTTTATGAACACTGAAGCTTTCTTT. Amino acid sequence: CVSSLNSGFMNTEAFF.

The DNA for the CDR3 is TGTGCCAGCAGCCAGACAGGGGGCGAGAGCTACACCTTC. Protein product: CASSQTGGESYTF. The V call is TRBV11-2, the J call TRBJ1-2, with 10 bases fitting TRBD1. There are 13 residues in the CDR3. Germline V gene sequence: CDR1 SGHAT, CDR2 FQNNGV. V was pared by 5 bases and J by 9 bases, with 6 bases of the junction left unmatched.

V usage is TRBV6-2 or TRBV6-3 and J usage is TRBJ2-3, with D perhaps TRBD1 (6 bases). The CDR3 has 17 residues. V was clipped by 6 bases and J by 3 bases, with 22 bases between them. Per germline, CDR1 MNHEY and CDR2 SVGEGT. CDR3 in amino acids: CASSSPFRDTRTDTQYF. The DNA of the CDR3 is TGTGCCAGCAGCTCCCCTTTCCGGGACACTAGGACAGATACGCAGTATTTT.

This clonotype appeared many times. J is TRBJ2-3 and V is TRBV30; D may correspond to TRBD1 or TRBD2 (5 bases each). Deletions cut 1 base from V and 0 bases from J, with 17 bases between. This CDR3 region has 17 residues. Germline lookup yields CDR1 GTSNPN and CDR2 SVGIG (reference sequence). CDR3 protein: CAWSDRGSGASTDTQYF. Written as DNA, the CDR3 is TGTGCCTGGAGTGATAGGGGAAGCGGAGCTAGCACAGATACGCAGTATTTT.

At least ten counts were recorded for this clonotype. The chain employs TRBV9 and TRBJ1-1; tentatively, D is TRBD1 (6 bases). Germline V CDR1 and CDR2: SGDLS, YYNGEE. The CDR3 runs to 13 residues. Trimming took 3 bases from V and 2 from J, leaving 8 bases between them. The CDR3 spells CASSGTANTEAFF. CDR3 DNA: TGTGCCAGCAGCGGGACAGCAAACACTGAAGCTTTCTTT.

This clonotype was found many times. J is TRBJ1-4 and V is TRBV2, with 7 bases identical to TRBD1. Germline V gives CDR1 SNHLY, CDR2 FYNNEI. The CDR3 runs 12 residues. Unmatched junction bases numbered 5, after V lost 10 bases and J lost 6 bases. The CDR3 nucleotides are TGTGCCAACCGGGACAGTTATGAAAAACTGTTTTTT. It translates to CANRDSYEKLFF.

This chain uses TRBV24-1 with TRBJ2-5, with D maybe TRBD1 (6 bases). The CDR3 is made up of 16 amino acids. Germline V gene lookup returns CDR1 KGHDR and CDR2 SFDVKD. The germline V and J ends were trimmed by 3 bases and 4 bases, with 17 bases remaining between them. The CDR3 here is CATSDPTQGSSETQYF. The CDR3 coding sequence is TGTGCCACCAGTGATCCAACCCAGGGGTCGTCAGAGACCCAGTACTTC.

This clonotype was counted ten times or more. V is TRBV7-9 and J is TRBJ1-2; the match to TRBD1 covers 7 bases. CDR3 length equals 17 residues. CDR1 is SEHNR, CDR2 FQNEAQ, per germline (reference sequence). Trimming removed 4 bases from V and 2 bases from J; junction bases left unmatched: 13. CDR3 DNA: TGTGCCAGCAGCTCACAGACTACAGGGGCGGCAAACTATGGCTACACCTTC. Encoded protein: CASSSQTTGAANYGYTF.

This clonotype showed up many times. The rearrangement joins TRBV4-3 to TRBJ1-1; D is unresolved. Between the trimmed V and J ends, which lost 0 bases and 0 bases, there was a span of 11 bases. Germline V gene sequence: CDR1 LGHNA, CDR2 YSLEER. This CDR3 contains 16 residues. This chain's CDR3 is CASSQDTAGMNTEAFF. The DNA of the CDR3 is TGCGCCAGCAGCCAAGATACGGCGGGGATGAACACTGAAGCTTTCTTT.

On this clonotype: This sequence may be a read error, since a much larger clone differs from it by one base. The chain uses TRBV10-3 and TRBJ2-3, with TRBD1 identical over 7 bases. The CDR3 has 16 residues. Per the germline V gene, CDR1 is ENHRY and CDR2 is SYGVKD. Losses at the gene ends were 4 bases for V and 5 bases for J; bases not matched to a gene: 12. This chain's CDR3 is CAISGGQGVGKDTQYF. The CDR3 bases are TGTGCCATCAGTGGGGGCCAGGGGGTCGGCAAAGATACGCAGTATTTT.

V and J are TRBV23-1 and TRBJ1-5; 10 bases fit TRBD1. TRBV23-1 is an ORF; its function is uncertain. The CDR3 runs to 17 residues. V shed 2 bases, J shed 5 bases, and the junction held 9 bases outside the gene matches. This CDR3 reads CASSQNWDRGLDQPQHF. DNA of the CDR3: TGCGCCAGCAGTCAAAATTGGGACAGGGGTTTAGATCAGCCCCAGCATTTT.

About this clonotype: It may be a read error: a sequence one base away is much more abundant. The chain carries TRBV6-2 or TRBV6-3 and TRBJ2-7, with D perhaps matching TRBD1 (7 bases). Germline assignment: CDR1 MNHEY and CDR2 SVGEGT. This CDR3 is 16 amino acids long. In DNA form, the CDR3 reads TGTGCCAGCAGTTACTCCACAACGGACCAGGGGGGCGAGCAGCACTTC. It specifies CASSYSTTDQGGEQHF.

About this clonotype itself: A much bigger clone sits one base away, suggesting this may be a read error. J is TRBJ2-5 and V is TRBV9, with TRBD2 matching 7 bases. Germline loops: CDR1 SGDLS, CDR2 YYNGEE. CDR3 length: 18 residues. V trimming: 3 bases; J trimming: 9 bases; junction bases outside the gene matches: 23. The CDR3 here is CASSADPGLPTNAEAQYF. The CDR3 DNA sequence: TGTGCCAGCAGCGCAGATCCGGGACTACCCACCAATGCCGAGGCCCAGTACTTC. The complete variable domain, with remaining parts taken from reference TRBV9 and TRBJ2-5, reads DSGVTQTPKHLITATGQRVTLRCSPRSGDLSVYWYQQSLDQGLQFLIQYYNGEERAKGNILERFSAQQFPDLHSELNLSSLELGDSALYFCASSADPGLPTNAEAQYFGPGTRLLVL.

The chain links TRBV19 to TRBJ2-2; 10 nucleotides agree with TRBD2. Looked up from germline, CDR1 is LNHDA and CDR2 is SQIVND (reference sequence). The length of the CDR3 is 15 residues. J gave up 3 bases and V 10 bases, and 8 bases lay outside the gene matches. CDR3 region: CATSTGLAYTGELFF. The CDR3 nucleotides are TGTGCCACCTCAACGGGACTAGCGTACACCGGGGAGCTGTTTTTT.

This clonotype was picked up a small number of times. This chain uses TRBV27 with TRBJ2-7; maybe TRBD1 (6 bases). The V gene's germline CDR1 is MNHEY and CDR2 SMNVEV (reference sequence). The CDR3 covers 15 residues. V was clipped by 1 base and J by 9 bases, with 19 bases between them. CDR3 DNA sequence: TGTGCCAGCAGTTTATATGTTGGGACAACGGCTCGGCAGTACTTC. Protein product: CASSLYVGTTARQYF.

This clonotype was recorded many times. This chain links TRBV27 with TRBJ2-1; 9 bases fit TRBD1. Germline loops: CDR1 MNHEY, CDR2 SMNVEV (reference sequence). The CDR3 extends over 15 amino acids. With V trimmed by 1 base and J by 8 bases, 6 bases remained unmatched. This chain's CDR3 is CASSLYTGGWDEQFF. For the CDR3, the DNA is TGTGCCAGCAGTTTATATACAGGGGGCTGGGATGAGCAGTTCTTC.

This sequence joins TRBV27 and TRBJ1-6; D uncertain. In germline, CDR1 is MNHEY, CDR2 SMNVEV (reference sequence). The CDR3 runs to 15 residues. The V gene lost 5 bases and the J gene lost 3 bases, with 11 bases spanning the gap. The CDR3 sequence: CASSPPGFYNSPLHF. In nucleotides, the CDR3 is TGTGCCAGCAGTCCGCCCGGATTCTATAATTCACCCCTCCACTTT.

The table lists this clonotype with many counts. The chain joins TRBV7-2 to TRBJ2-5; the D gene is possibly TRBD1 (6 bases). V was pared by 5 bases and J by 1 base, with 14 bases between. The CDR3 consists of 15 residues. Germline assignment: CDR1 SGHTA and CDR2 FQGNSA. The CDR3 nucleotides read TGTGCCAGCAGCCCAACGACAGGCATCCAAGAGACCCAGTACTTC. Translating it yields CASSPTTGIQETQYF.

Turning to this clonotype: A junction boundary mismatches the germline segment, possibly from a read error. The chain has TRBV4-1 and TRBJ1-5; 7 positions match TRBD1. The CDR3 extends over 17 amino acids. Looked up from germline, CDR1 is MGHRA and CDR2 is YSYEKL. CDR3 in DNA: TGCGCCAGCAGCCAAGCAACAGGGGAGAGCCTCAATCGGCCCCAGCATTTT. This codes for CASSQATGESLNRPQHF.

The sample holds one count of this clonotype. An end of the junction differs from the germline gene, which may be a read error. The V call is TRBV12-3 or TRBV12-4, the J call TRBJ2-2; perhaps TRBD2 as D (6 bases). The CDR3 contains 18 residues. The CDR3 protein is CASTHRRASGRNAGELFF. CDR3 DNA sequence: TGTGCCAGCACCCACAGGAGGGCGTCGGGCAGGAACGCCGGGGAGCTGTTTTTT.

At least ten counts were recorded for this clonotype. The CDR3 region is CASSLLQWRGQYF. In DNA form, the CDR3 reads TGTGCCAGCAGCCTCCTACAGTGGAGGGGGCAGTACTTC. V and J are TRBV28 and TRBJ2-7, with D perhaps matching TRBD2 (6 bases). Deletions cut 6 bases from V and 9 bases from J, with 18 bases between. This CDR3 comprises 13 residues. Germline CDR1 and CDR2: MDHEN and SYDVKM.